The 9 T cell receptor beta chains reported below all come from one sample, sequenced in a study of patients and donors after allogeneic stem cell transplantation. TCRdb ran MiXCR on the RT-PCR reads and lists one entry per CDR3 protein. Among over 400,000 distinct CDR3 sequences listed, roughly 17% were seen once. The sample taken for sequencing was blood, either unsorted or a sorted T cell fraction (not recorded which). These receptors originate from a human donor who was either an allogeneic HSCT recipient or a stem cell or donor lymphocyte infusion donor (not recorded which). It is not recorded whose cells these are; they may come from a transplant donor.

This clonotype occurred many times. The J gene is TRBJ1-1, the V gene TRBV4-3; D is unclear. V was trimmed by 1 base and J by 4 bases, leaving 7 bases between them. CDR3 length equals 13 residues. CDR1 is LGHNA and CDR2 is YSLEER in the germline V gene. CDR3 DNA: TGCGCCAGCAGCCAAGGTATGGGCACTGAAGCTTTCTTT. The encoded protein is CASSQGMGTEAFF.

Only a few counts were recorded for this clonotype. The CDR3 protein is CSSASTDTQYF. In nucleotides, the CDR3 is TGCAGCTCCGCTAGCACAGATACGCAGTATTTT. The chain has TRBV20-1 and TRBJ2-3; no clear D. The CDR3 consists of 11 residues. Germline V gene lookup returns CDR1 DFQATT and CDR2 SNEGSKA (reference sequence).

CDR3 nucleotide sequence: TGTGCCAGCAGCGCCGGCGGCAGGGACACTCAGCCCCAGCATTTT. It encodes CASSAGGRDTQPQHF. The chain carries TRBV7-2 and TRBJ1-5; maybe TRBD1 (6 bases). CDR3 size: 15 residues. Deletions cut 5 bases from V and 6 bases from J, with 17 bases between. Germline CDR1 SGHTA, CDR2 FQGNSA.

This clonotype was found a few times. The chain combines TRBV12-3 or TRBV12-4 with TRBJ2-2; TRBD2 matches 8 bases. This CDR3 is built from 16 residues. V shed 6 bases and J 4 bases; nucleotides not matched to a gene: 10. CDR3 sequence: CASSPRGGPSTGELFF. The CDR3 region has the DNA TGTGCCAGCAGCCCTCGGGGGGGCCCGTCCACCGGGGAGCTGTTTTTT.

This clonotype has just a few counts. J is TRBJ2-7 and V is TRBV5-5; D uncertain. Germline-derived CDR1 and CDR2 are SGHKS and YYEKEE (reference sequence). Trimming took 0 bases from V and 3 from J, leaving 10 bases between them. The CDR3 contains 14 residues. The CDR3 loop is CASSLVSADYEQYF. DNA of the CDR3: TGTGCCAGCAGCTTGGTATCGGCAGACTACGAGCAGTACTTC. Complete variable domain (other parts from reference TRBV5-5 and TRBJ2-7): DAGVTQSPTHLIKTRGQQVTLRCSPISGHKSVSWYQQVLGQGPQFIFQYYEKEERGRGNFPDRFSARQFPNYSSELNVNALLLGDSALYLCASSLVSADYEQYFGPGTRLTVT.

This clonotype was recorded at least ten times. V usage is TRBV7-2 and J usage is TRBJ2-1; a possible D gene is TRBD2 (6 bases). Germline V gene data show CDR1 as SGHTA and CDR2 as FQGNSA. This CDR3 has 16 amino acids. The V end lost 1 base, the J end lost 5 bases, and 15 bases lay between the germline ends. CDR3 DNA sequence: TGTGCCAGCAGCTTAGATTGGCTAGCGCCCGACAATGAGCAGTTCTTC. This translates into CASSLDWLAPDNEQFF.

This clonotype appeared a few times. The V call is TRBV9, the J call TRBJ2-1, with 12 bases matching TRBD2. This CDR3 has 16 residues. The germline V gene encodes CDR1 SGDLS and CDR2 YYNGEE. V trimming: 4 bases; J trimming: 8 bases; junction bases outside the gene matches: 10. The CDR3 nucleotides are TGTGCCAGCAGCCCCCTGACTAGCGGGAGTGGTGATGAGCAGTTCTTC. Protein product: CASSPLTSGSGDEQFF.

This clonotype was recorded a few times. The chain recombines TRBV5-1 with TRBJ1-3, with no clear D. This CDR3 spans 14 amino acids. From germline, CDR1 is SGHRS and CDR2 YFSETQ. Deletions cut 4 bases from V and 2 bases from J, with 10 bases between. The chain's CDR3 is CASSPQTTGNTIYF. In nucleotides, the CDR3 is TGCGCCAGCAGCCCGCAGACTACTGGAAACACCATATATTTT. The complete variable domain, with remaining parts taken from reference TRBV5-1 and TRBJ1-3, reads KAGVTQTPRYLIKTRGQQVTLSCSPISGHRSVSWYQQTPGQGLQFLFEYFSETQRNKGNFPGRFSGRQFSNSRSEMNVSTLELGDSALYLCASSPQTTGNTIYFGEGSWLTVV.

The rearrangement joins TRBV6-2 or TRBV6-3 to TRBJ1-5, with TRBD1 matching over 9 bases. Germline V gene lookup returns CDR1 MNHEY and CDR2 SVGEGT. The V segment lost 2 bases and the J segment 0 bases; nucleotides outside the gene matches: 8. The CDR3 has 18 amino acids. Written as DNA, the CDR3 is TGTGCCAGCAGTTACGGACAGGGGATCGGCAATAGCAATCAGCCCCAGCATTTT. Protein product: CASSYGQGIGNSNQPQHF.